This T cell receptor (beta chain) came from a study of T cells in Graves' hyperthyroidism and ophthalmopathy. Study context: Peripheral blood was obtained at initial diagnosis, preceding any treatment. Study results and limitations: Model-based prediction identified ophthalmopathy a median roughly 5.9 months prior to its onset.

Trimming pared 4 bases from V and 2 bases from J, leaving 17 bases between. CDR3 size: 16 residues. Germline assignment: CDR1 MDHEN and CDR2 SYDVKM. Many counts were recorded for this clonotype. Its cognate antigen is unknown. Lactation, pregnancy, other autoimmune disease or uncontrolled infection led to exclusion of patients. The TCR beta CDR3 regions underwent amplification using RNA transcripts as the source. During a first-round RT-PCR of the TCR CDR3, the HTBI primer set was used. TCRdb redid the calling of the multiplex PCR reads with MiXCR, one entry per CDR3 protein. The sample lists roughly 660,000 distinct CDR3 sequences; 17% were seen once.

The material sequenced was blood. The sequence was collected from a man aged 50 or older with Graves' hyperthyroidism. V is TRBV28 and J is TRBJ1-1; TRBD1 is a possible D gene (5 bases). The CDR3 sequence is CASSSPFSGTNTEAFF. The DNA of the CDR3 is TGTGCCAGCAGTTCCCCCTTTTCAGGGACCAACACTGAAGCTTTCTTT.